These 13 T cell receptor beta chains share one sample of origin, sequenced in a study of blood T cell repertoires in COVID-19. Measured with immunoSEQ multiplex PCR; TCRdb has only the in-frame clones, and not every one. The sample consists of 170,000 or so clones, 70% to 90% of them appearing once. Sequenced: peripheral blood. These TCRs come from a man aged 60 to 75 with COVID-19, enrolled during active disease.

The chain employs TRBV5-1 and TRBJ1-5; D may be TRBD1 (5 bases). Germline loops: CDR1 SGHRS, CDR2 YFSETQ. Trimming pared 0 bases from V and 4 bases from J, leaving 11 bases between. This CDR3 has 15 amino acids. The CDR3 loop is CASSLEGQLNQPQHF. DNA for the CDR3: TGCGCCAGCAGCTTGGAGGGGCAGTTAAATCAGCCCCAGCATTTT.

This chain links TRBV19 with TRBJ1-1, with D possibly being TRBD1 (5 bases). CDR1 is LNHDA, CDR2 SQIVND, per germline (reference sequence). Trimming took off 8 bases at V and 7 bases at J, with 23 bases between the two ends. The CDR3 is made up of 15 amino acids. The chain's CDR3 is CASRHPGDVPLEAFF. As DNA, the CDR3 is TGTGCCAGTCGACACCCGGGGGACGTTCCTCTTGAAGCTTTCTTT.

The V and J genes are TRBV2 and TRBJ1-5; D unclear. V was cut by 8 bases and J by 2 bases, with 10 bases left in between. From germline, CDR1 is SNHLY and CDR2 FYNNEI. This CDR3 region has 13 residues. The CDR3 here is CASDYLGNQPQHF. The DNA for the CDR3 is TGTGCCAGCGACTATTTGGGCAATCAGCCCCAGCATTTT.

The chain carries TRBV3-1 (or the pseudogene TRBV3-2) and TRBJ1-6; D unresolved. Germline CDR1 and CDR2: LGHDT and YNNKEL (reference sequence). V was shortened by 4 bases and J by 4 bases, with 8 bases between the two germline ends. The CDR3 extends over 14 amino acids. The CDR3 coding sequence is TGTGCCAGCAGCCTCACAAAATATAATTCACCCCTCCACTTT. This encodes CASSLTKYNSPLHF.

The gene calls are TRBV15 and TRBJ1-5; D is unclear. Germline lookup yields CDR1 LNHNV and CDR2 YYDKDF (reference sequence). The CDR3 has 16 residues. Trimming took 0 bases from V and 1 from J, leaving 10 bases between them. The CDR3 loop reads CATSRDQVFSNQPQHF. For the CDR3, the DNA is TGTGCCACCAGCAGAGATCAGGTCTTCAGCAATCAGCCCCAGCATTTT.

This chain links TRBV6-6 with TRBJ2-1, with D possibly matching TRBD1 (5 bases). This CDR3 is built from 15 residues. Germline V gene lookup returns CDR1 MNHNY and CDR2 SVGAGI (reference sequence). Trimming cost V 8 bases and J 0 bases, with 14 bases left between them. The CDR3 DNA reads TGTGCCAGCTCCAGGGTAACTAACTCCTACAATGAGCAGTTCTTC. Its protein product is CASSRVTNSYNEQFF.

The chain carries TRBV9 and TRBJ2-2, with 11 positions matching TRBD2. The CDR3 covers 16 residues. Losses at the gene ends were 4 bases for V and 0 bases for J; bases not matched to a gene: 2. Germline-derived CDR1 and CDR2 are SGDLS and YYNGEE. DNA for the CDR3: TGTGCCAGCAGCACGGGACTAGCGGCGAACACCGGGGAGCTGTTTTTT. Translation gives CASSTGLAANTGELFF.

This clone appeared a single time. This sequence joins TRBV4-1 and TRBJ1-5, with a weak D call TRBD1 (6 bases). V was shortened by 1 base and J by 4 bases, with 8 bases between the two germline ends. This CDR3 comprises 14 residues. Germline V gene data show CDR1 as MGHRA and CDR2 as YSYEKL. In DNA form, the CDR3 reads TGCGCCAGCAGCCAAGCTCAGGGGAATCAGCCCCAGCATTTT. This codes for CASSQAQGNQPQHF.

J is TRBJ2-1 and V is TRBV5-8, with D possibly TRBD2 on 5 matching bases. V lost 4 bases, J lost 9 bases, and 11 bases lay in between. There are 12 residues in the CDR3. Germline V CDR1 and CDR2: SGHTS, YDEGEE. The CDR3, as DNA: TGTGCCAGCAGCCTAGCCCCGGGTGAGCAGTTCTTC. Encoded protein: CASSLAPGEQFF.

The V and J genes are TRBV18 and TRBJ2-1, with 9 bases lining up with TRBD2. Per germline, CDR1 KGHSH and CDR2 LQKENI. After removal of 3 bases from V and 8 bases from J, the junction contained 11 bases not matched to a gene. The CDR3 length is 16 residues. CDR3 nucleotides: TGTGCCAGCTCACCGACTAGCGGCCAATCGTCCCATGAGCAGTTCTTC. It translates to CASSPTSGQSSHEQFF.

The V and J genes are TRBV18 and TRBJ1-2; weak D call: TRBD1 (6 bases). This CDR3 region has 17 residues. V lost 2 bases to trimming and J lost 2 bases, with 18 bases between them. CDR1 KGHSH and CDR2 LQKENI come from the germline V gene. The DNA of the CDR3 is TGTGCCAGCTCACCAACCGGGACACACCCCGGAAACTATGGCTACACCTTC. This sequence encodes CASSPTGTHPGNYGYTF.

This chain joins TRBV5-6 and TRBJ1-3; the D gene is possibly TRBD1 (6 bases). The CDR3 is 16 residues long. The germline gives CDR1 SGHDT, CDR2 YYEEEE. V was shortened by 2 bases and J by 0 bases, with 12 bases between the two germline ends. CDR3 region: CASSFTGLSSGNTIYF. Here the CDR3 DNA reads TGTGCCAGCAGCTTTACAGGGTTGAGCTCTGGAAACACCATATATTTT.

V usage is TRBV7-9 and J usage is TRBJ2-5; D call uncertain. The V and J ends lost 5 bases and 5 bases respectively, with 9 bases between them. Germline CDR1 is SEHNR and CDR2 is FQNEAQ (reference sequence). There are 12 residues in the CDR3. The CDR3 DNA reads as TGTGCCAGCAGCCTGGCGCGGGAGACCCAGTACTTC. Protein sequence: CASSLARETQYF.